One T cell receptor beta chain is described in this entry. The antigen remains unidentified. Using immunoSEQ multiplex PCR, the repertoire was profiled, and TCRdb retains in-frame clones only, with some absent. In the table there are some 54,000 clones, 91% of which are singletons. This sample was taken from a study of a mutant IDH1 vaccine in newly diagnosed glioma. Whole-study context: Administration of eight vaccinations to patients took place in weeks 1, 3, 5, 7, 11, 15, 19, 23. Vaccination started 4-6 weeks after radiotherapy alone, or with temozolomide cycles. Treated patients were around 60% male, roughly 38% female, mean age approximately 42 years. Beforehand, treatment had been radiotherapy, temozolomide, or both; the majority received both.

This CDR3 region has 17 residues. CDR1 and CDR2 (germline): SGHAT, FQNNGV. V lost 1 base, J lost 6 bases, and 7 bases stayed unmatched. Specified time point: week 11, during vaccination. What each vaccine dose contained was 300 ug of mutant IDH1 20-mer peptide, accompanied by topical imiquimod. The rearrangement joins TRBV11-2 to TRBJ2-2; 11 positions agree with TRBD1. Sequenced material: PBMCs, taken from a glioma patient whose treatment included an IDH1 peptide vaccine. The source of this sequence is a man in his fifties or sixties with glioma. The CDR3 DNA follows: TGTGCCAGCAGCTTAGGACGGGGGACAGGGGGACCCGGGGAGCTGTTTTTT. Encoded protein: CASSLGRGTGGPGELFF.